This T cell receptor beta chain was identified during a study of CD4+ T cells in melanoma. Study results and caveats: Reportedly, melanoma neoantigen-specific CD4+ T cells showed varied differentiation states. CD8+ T cell, macrophage and B cell function reportedly correlated with neoantigen-specific CD4+ T cells.

V gave up 3 bases and J gave up 1 base; unmatched junction bases: 4. Looked up from germline, CDR1 is SGHVS and CDR2 is FQNEAQ. This CDR3 comprises 16 residues. Clones were read by immunoSEQ multiplex PCR, and TCRdb kept only the in-frame ones, dropping some. The table has 45,000 or so clones, roughly nine tenths seen once. With regard to this clone: Antigen: not known.

The receptor's source is a human donor with melanoma. This rearrangement joins TRBV7-8 to TRBJ2-2; 8 bases fit TRBD2. Sequenced sample: peripheral blood. The CDR3 sequence is CASSFSGALNTGELFF. The CDR3 DNA is TGTGCCAGCAGCTTTAGCGGGGCCTTGAACACCGGGGAGCTGTTTTTT. Full variable domain (missing parts from reference TRBV7-8 and TRBJ2-2): GAGVSQSPRYKVAKRGQDVALRCDPISGHVSLFWYQQALGQGPEFLTYFQNEAQLDKSGLPSDRFFAERPEGSVSTLKIQRTQQEDSAVYLCASSFSGALNTGELFFGEGSRLTVL.